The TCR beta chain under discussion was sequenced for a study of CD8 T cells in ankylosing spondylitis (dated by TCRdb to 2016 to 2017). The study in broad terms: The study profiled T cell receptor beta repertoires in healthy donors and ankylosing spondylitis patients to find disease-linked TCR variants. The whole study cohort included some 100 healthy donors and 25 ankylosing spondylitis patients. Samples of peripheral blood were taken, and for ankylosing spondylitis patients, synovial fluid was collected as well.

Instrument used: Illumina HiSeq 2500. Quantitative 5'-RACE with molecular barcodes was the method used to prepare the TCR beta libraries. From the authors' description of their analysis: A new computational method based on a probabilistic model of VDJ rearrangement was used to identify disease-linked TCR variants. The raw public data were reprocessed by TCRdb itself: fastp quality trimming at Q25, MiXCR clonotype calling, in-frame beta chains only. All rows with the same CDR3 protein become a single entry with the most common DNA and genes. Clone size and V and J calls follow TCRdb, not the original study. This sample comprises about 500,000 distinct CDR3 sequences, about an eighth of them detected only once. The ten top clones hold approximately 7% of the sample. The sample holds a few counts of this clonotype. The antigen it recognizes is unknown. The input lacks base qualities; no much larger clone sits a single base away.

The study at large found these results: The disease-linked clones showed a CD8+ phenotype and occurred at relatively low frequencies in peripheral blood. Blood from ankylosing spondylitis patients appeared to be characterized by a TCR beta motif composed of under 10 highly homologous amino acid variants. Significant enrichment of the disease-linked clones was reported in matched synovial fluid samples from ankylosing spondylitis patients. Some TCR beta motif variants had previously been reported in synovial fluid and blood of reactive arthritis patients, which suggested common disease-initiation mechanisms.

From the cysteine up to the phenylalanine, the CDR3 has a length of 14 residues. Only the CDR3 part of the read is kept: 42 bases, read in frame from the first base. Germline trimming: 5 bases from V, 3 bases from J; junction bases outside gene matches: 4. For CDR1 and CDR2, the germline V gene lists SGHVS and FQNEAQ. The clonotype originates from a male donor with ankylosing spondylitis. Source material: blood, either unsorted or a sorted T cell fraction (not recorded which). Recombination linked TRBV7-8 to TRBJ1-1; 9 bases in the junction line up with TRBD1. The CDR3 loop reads CASSPNRGHTEAFF. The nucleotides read TGTGCCAGCAGCCCGAACAGGGGGCACACTGAAGCTTTCTTT.